The clone carrying this TCR beta chain was counted a single time. The antigen is undetermined. The sample comes from a study of sequential checkpoint blockade in melanoma. Study in general: TCRβ was sequenced from DNA of 91 pretreatment tumors. Matched biopsies came pretreatment and at week 13 for approximately 21 patients.

Treatment described: randomized to nivolumab then ipilimumab (arm A) or the reverse (arm B). Sequencing used immunoSEQ multiplex PCR; TCRdb keeps in-frame clones, though not all of them. The sample records about 3,700 clones, about a fifth being singletons. Study observations and caveats: Patients with week-13 increases in T-cell fraction and clonality benefited about 30 times more often.

The sample consisted of tumor tissue (inferred from file names), taken from a patient given nivolumab and ipilimumab in sequence. The sequence derives from a human patient with melanoma. Some clones in this sample may be carry-over from other donors' samples.

The DNA for the CDR3 is TGCGCCAGCAGCTCCATCCAGACAGGGATCGATCGGGCTTTCTTT. Translating gives CASSSIQTGIDRAFF. This chain uses TRBV5-1 with TRBJ1-1; 7 bases align to TRBD1. CDR3 size: 15 residues. Germline CDR1 is SGHRS and CDR2 is YFSETQ. Losses at the gene ends were 3 bases for V and 11 bases for J; bases not matched to a gene: 16.